This T cell receptor beta chain was observed in a study of T-cell reconstitution after alpha-beta-depleted transplantation in children. This clonotype was observed many times. Its target is not known. Per germline, CDR1 SNHLY and CDR2 FYNNEI. There are 12 residues in the CDR3. J was trimmed by 4 bases and V by 9 bases; bases with no gene match: 0. Construction of the TCRbeta library involved unique molecular identifiers. A single record per CDR3 protein comes from TCRdb applying MiXCR to the PCR reads. The sample lists roughly 500,000 distinct CDR3 sequences, about 10% occurring once. General study points: After transplant, high TCRbeta diversity at day 60 in some patients arose from surviving recipient T cells and thymic progenitors.

This TCR came from a child aged 2-9 years with inherited bone marrow failure, due to receive a stem cell transplant. The V gene is TRBV2, the J gene TRBJ2-1; 10 nucleotides agree with TRBD2. The material was PBMCs, obtained before TCRalphabeta/CD19-depleted stem cell transplant. The CDR3 loop is CARGLAYNEQFF. The CDR3 coding sequence is TGTGCCAGGGGACTAGCGTACAATGAGCAGTTCTTC.